These T cell receptor beta chains were read from a single sample in a study of blood T cell repertoires in COVID-19. Clones were sequenced by immunoSEQ multiplex PCR, and TCRdb holds only the in-frame ones, with some missing. The table lists 320,000 or so clones, 85% of them singletons, with around 1.8% in the top ten. The sequenced sample was PBMCs or T cells enriched from blood (not recorded which). These receptors originate from a woman aged 25 to 45 who had been exposed to COVID-19. Both conserved end residues are part of each CDR3. Fields, in order: clone size, J gene, V gene, CDR3 length, D gene, CDR3 protein, CDR3 DNA. D genes are given only for firm matches. Clone size is shown for a subset of rows, as once, few, many or a class of expanded clone.

>-|TRBJ2-4|TRBV19|20|-
CASSIGSSPGLIVAKNIQYF
TGTGCCAGTAGTATTGGATCCTCCCCGGGACTTATAGTAGCCAAAAACATTCAGTACTTC
>-|TRBJ2-1|TRBV12-5|14|-
CASGAGLVAGEQFF
TGTGCTAGTGGCGCGGGGCTAGTCGCAGGTGAGCAGTTCTTC
>-|TRBJ2-2|TRBV28|14|-
CASSEAVNTGELFF
TGTGCCAGCAGCGAGGCAGTGAACACCGGGGAGCTGTTTTTT
>few|TRBJ1-6|TRBV6-2/TRBV6-3|14|TRBD1
CASSAGQGGSPLHF
TGTGCCAGCAGTGCGGGACAGGGCGGATCACCCCTCCACTTT
>-|TRBJ1-6|TRBV7-2|16|-
CASSLQGGSYNSPLHF
TGTGCCAGCAGCTTACAGGGTGGGTCCTATAATTCACCCCTCCACTTT
>-|TRBJ2-1|TRBV19|16|TRBD2
CASSIWLLAGVNEQFF
TGTGCCAGTAGTATTTGGCTACTAGCGGGAGTTAATGAGCAGTTCTTC
>-|TRBJ2-7|TRBV11-2|14|-
CASSLQGSSYEQYF
TGTGCCAGCAGCTTACAGGGGAGCTCCTACGAGCAGTACTTC
>once|TRBJ1-2|TRBV19|14|-
CASSTETGRKGYTF
TGTGCCAGTAGTACGGAAACAGGGCGAAAGGGCTACACCTTC
>-|TRBJ2-1|TRBV5-1|15|TRBD2
CASMITGGSYNEQFF
TGCGCCAGCATGATAACGGGAGGCTCCTACAATGAGCAGTTCTTC
>-|TRBJ2-1|TRBV4-1|15|-
CASSRTRHSYNEQFF
TGCGCCAGCAGCAGGACTCGACACTCCTACAATGAGCAGTTCTTC
>-|TRBJ1-1|TRBV7-6|13|-
CASSLAPSTEAFF
TGTGCCAGCAGCTTAGCCCCTTCCACTGAAGCTTTCTTT
>few|TRBJ1-2|TRBV6-1|13|-
CASSESEKYGYTF
TGTGCCAGCAGTGAATCCGAGAAGTATGGCTACACCTTC
>-|TRBJ1-3|TRBV30|12|-
CAWSASGVTIYF
TGTGCCTGGAGTGCCTCGGGGGTAACCATATATTTT
>-|TRBJ1-2|TRBV5-1|16|-
CASSLGPGRIENGYTF
TGCGCCAGCAGCTTGGGGCCAGGGAGGATTGAGAATGGCTACACCTTC
>-|TRBJ1-3|TRBV10-3|12|-
CAVQTNGNTIYF
TGTGCCGTACAAACCAACGGAAACACCATATATTTT
>-|TRBJ2-1|TRBV11-2|15|-
CASSLVTGKHNEQFF
TGTGCCAGCAGCTTAGTAACAGGGAAGCACAATGAGCAGTTCTTC
>-|TRBJ2-3|TRBV5-1|18|-
CASRFETPPRGSTDTQYF
TGCGCCAGCAGATTTGAGACCCCACCCCGAGGGAGCACAGATACGCAGTATTTT
>-|TRBJ2-1|TRBV2|16|TRBD1
CASSYGTGSTYNEQFF
TGTGCCAGCAGTTACGGGACAGGATCTACTTACAATGAGCAGTTCTTC
>-|TRBJ2-2|TRBV6-5|15|TRBD1
CASSYSTGGTGELFF
TGTGCCAGCAGTTACTCGACAGGGGGGACCGGGGAGCTGTTTTTT
>-|TRBJ2-5|TRBV7-9|16|-
CASSRGDSGARETQYF
TGTGCCAGCAGCAGGGGGGACAGTGGGGCACGAGAGACCCAGTACTTC
>-|TRBJ2-7|TRBV7-9|11|-
CASSFSHEQYF
TGTGCCAGCAGCTTTTCTCACGAGCAGTACTTC
>-|TRBJ1-2|TRBV19|14|-
CASSIDATNTLYTF
TGTGCCAGTAGTATTGACGCGACAAACACCCTCTACACCTTC
>few|TRBJ1-6|TRBV9|17|-
CASSVDGPESYNSPLHF
TGTGCCAGCAGCGTAGACGGCCCGGAGTCCTATAATTCACCCCTCCACTTT
>-|TRBJ2-7|TRBV27|15|TRBD2
CASKPPASGYYEQYF
TGTGCCAGCAAACCACCGGCTAGCGGGTACTACGAGCAGTACTTC
>-|TRBJ2-7|TRBV6-6|13|-
CASSKTGSHEQYF
TGTGCCAGCAGTAAAACAGGATCCCACGAGCAGTACTTC
>-|TRBJ2-7|TRBV7-2|14|-
CASSPTSGPYEQYF
TGTGCCAGCAGCCCGACTTCTGGCCCCTACGAGCAGTACTTC
>once|TRBJ1-3|TRBV28|14|-
CASSGHDRGNTIYF
TGTGCCAGCAGTGGTCACGACAGGGGAAACACCATATATTTT